This T cell receptor beta chain was documented in a study of CD8 T cells in Susac syndrome. The CDR3 covers 15 residues. CDR1 and CDR2 from the germline V gene are LGHDT and YNNKEL (reference sequence). V lost 0 bases and J 6 bases, leaving 12 bases between the germline ends. TCR beta was sequenced from blood CD8+ and CD4+ T cells. An amount of RNA that ranged from about 0.45 to 1 ug was reverse transcribed with random hexamers. The TCR beta CDR3 was amplified by immunoSEQ multiplex PCR across 54 Vbeta, 13 Jbeta. MiXCR was run by TCRdb on the immunoSEQ multiplex PCR reads, yielding one entry per CDR3 protein. The repertoire holds some 200,000 distinct CDR3 sequences, with 92% as singletons.

This receptor was obtained from a human donor with multiple sclerosis. The sequencing input was CD8+ T cells from PBMCs. The chain carries TRBV3-1 and TRBJ1-5, with D possibly matching TRBD1 (6 bases). The CDR3 here is CASSQDRRGFQPQHF. The CDR3 DNA sequence: TGTGCCAGCAGCCAAGATCGCAGGGGCTTTCAGCCCCAGCATTTT.